These T cell receptor beta chains were read from a single sample in a study of cytomegalovirus exposure and HLA in healthy donors. Clones were read by immunoSEQ multiplex PCR, and TCRdb kept only the in-frame ones, dropping some. The data show roughly 150,000 clones, more than 75% seen once. Input material: PBMCs. The source is a male donor in good health and CMV-seronegative. Each CDR3 is given with its conserved first and last residue. The order of the fields is J gene, clone size, D gene, V gene, CDR3 DNA, CDR3 protein. A D gene is named only where the DNA matches it firmly. Some rows have no size entry. The others give once, few or many, or a class for an expanded clone.

TRBJ2-7	.	TRBD1	TRBV4-3	TGCGCCAGCAGCCAAGAAGGGACAGAGAGCTCCTACGAGCAGTACTTC	CASSQEGTESSYEQYF
TRBJ1-6	.	.	TRBV6-1	TGTGCCAGCGAAGAGGGTTATTCACCCCTCCACTTT	CASEEGYSPLHF
TRBJ2-1	once	.	TRBV5-4	TGTGCCAGCAGCTTGGCCCCACTGGGCGGGACGGGGGATGAGCAGTTCTTC	CASSLAPLGGTGDEQFF
TRBJ1-4	few	.	TRBV7-9	TGTGCCAGCACTACTGTTAATAATGAAAAACTGTTTTTT	CASTTVNNEKLFF
TRBJ1-1	.	.	TRBV30	TGTGCCTGGGAGGAGGGAATCGACACTGAAGCTTTCTTT	CAWEEGIDTEAFF
TRBJ1-2	.	.	TRBV4-3	TGCGCCAGCAGCCGCGGGACGGTTAACTATGGCTACACCTTC	CASSRGTVNYGYTF
TRBJ2-1	.	TRBD2	TRBV5-1	TGCGCCAGCAGCTTGAAAACCGTACTAGCGGGAGTCCATGAGCAGTTCTTC	CASSLKTVLAGVHEQFF
TRBJ2-4	.	TRBD1	TRBV11-1	TGTGCCAGCAGCTTAGGACAGGGGAACATTCAGTACTTC	CASSLGQGNIQYF
TRBJ1-2	.	TRBD1	TRBV6-5	TGTGCCAGCAGTTACTCGCCGGGACAGGGATATGGCTACACCTTC	CASSYSPGQGYGYTF
TRBJ2-1	.	TRBD2	TRBV10-3	TGTGCCATCAGTGAGTTCCCCGCGGGAGCCAATGAGCAGTTCTTC	CAISEFPAGANEQFF
TRBJ1-3	.	.	TRBV27	TGTGCCAGCAGTCCATGGCATGGAAACACCATATATTTT	CASSPWHGNTIYF
TRBJ1-5	.	.	TRBV28	TGTGCCAGCAGTTTGGGGGGGGGCAATCAGCCCCAGCATTTT	CASSLGGGNQPQHF
TRBJ1-5	few	.	TRBV6-1	TGTGCCAGCAGTGAAGGGCAGTACAATCAGCCCCAGCATTTT	CASSEGQYNQPQHF
TRBJ1-6	.	TRBD1	TRBV4-2	TGTGCCAGCAGCCAAGATTGGACAGGGAATTCACCCCTCCACTTT	CASSQDWTGNSPLHF
TRBJ1-2	.	TRBD1	TRBV18	TGTGCCAGCTCACTCGACAGGGATAACTATGGCTACACCTTC	CASSLDRDNYGYTF
TRBJ2-5	few	TRBD1	TRBV7-2	TGTGCCAGCAGCTTAGCCGGGACAGAGGAAGAGACCCAGTACTTC	CASSLAGTEEETQYF
TRBJ1-5	.	.	TRBV4-3	TGCGCCAGCAGCCAAGATAAACAGAATCAGCCCCAGCATTTT	CASSQDKQNQPQHF
TRBJ1-6	.	TRBD1	TRBV11-2	TGTGCCAGCAGCTTAACTCCCATCGACAGGGGTAATTCACCCCTCCACTTT	CASSLTPIDRGNSPLHF
TRBJ2-7	.	.	TRBV5-1	TGCGCCAGCAGCTTGAGCGCAGGGTCCTACGAGCAGTACTTC	CASSLSAGSYEQYF
TRBJ2-7	.	TRBD2	TRBV11-1	TGTGCCAGCAGCTTAGAGCCGGGACTAGCGGGAGTCGAGCAGTACTTC	CASSLEPGLAGVEQYF
TRBJ2-6	.	TRBD1	TRBV4-3	TGCGCCAGCAGCCGAGGGACAGGGACCCTATCTGGGGCCAACGTCCTGACTTTC	CASSRGTGTLSGANVLTF
TRBJ2-5	.	TRBD1	TRBV6-5	TGTGCCAGCAGCCCACAGGGGAAGGGAGAGACCCAGTACTTC	CASSPQGKGETQYF
TRBJ1-1	once	TRBD1	TRBV19	TGTGCCACGGGACAGGGGGGTTTTGCGGGCACTGAAGCTTTCTTT	CATGQGGFAGTEAFF
TRBJ2-5	.	TRBD1	TRBV2	TGTGCCAGCAGTCGGGACAGGGACCAAGAGACCCAGTACTTC	CASSRDRDQETQYF
TRBJ1-2	.	.	TRBV5-1	TGCGCCAGCAGCACACTACAGGGTAACTATGGCTACACCTTC	CASSTLQGNYGYTF
TRBJ2-1	.	TRBD2	TRBV5-4	TGTGCCAGCAGCCCCACTAGCGGGGGGGCCAATGAGCAGTTCTTC	CASSPTSGGANEQFF
TRBJ1-3	.	.	TRBV5-1	TGCGCCAGCAGCTTAGAGTTCTCTGGAAACACCATATATTTT	CASSLEFSGNTIYF
TRBJ2-1	.	.	TRBV28	TGTGCCAGCAGTTTGGCGGGAAGGCGGTCCTACAATGAGCAGTTCTTC	CASSLAGRRSYNEQFF
TRBJ2-3	.	TRBD2	TRBV29-1	TGCAGCGCCATACTAGCGGGAGGGCCCTCAACGACAGATACGCAGTATTTT	CSAILAGGPSTTDTQYF
TRBJ2-7	.	.	TRBV5-5	TGTGCCAGCAGCTGGGGGTCCGGGGGAACTTACGAGCAGTACTTC	CASSWGSGGTYEQYF
TRBJ2-1	.	TRBD2	TRBV11-2	TGTGCCAGCAGCTTAGGAGCGGGAGGTAACAATGAGCAGTTCTTC	CASSLGAGGNNEQFF
TRBJ2-3	.	TRBD2	TRBV6-5	TGTGCCAGCAGTCGAGCGGGAGGCACAGATACGCAGTATTTT	CASSRAGGTDTQYF
TRBJ1-5	.	TRBD1	TRBV5-6	TGTGCCAGCAGCCGGACAGGTAGCAATCAGCCCCAGCATTTT	CASSRTGSNQPQHF
TRBJ2-7	.	TRBD2	TRBV7-8	TGTGCCAGCAGCTTAGAAGGGACTACCAAATCGCAGTACTTC	CASSLEGTTKSQYF
TRBJ2-3	.	.	TRBV7-2	TGTGCCAGCAGCTCCGTCAGCACAGATACGCAGTATTTT	CASSSVSTDTQYF
TRBJ1-2	once	.	TRBV9	TGTGCCAGCAGCGTAGGGACAGTCTATGGCTACACCTTC	CASSVGTVYGYTF
TRBJ1-2	few	TRBD1	TRBV5-1	TGCGCCAGCCAGGACAGGGGCGATGGCTACACCTTC	CASQDRGDGYTF
TRBJ2-3	.	.	TRBV9	TGTGCCAGCAGCGGAATGGCGGGGTTTAGCACAGATACGCAGTATTTT	CASSGMAGFSTDTQYF
TRBJ1-6	.	.	TRBV7-6	TGTGCCAGCAGCTTCGACTCCGGCGGGAATTCACCCCTCCACTTT	CASSFDSGGNSPLHF
TRBJ2-7	.	TRBD2	TRBV5-1	TGCGCCAGCAGCAGAAGGACTAGCGGGGGGGACTACGAGCAGTACTTC	CASSRRTSGGDYEQYF